The rows below give T cell receptor beta chains drawn from one sample of a study of cytomegalovirus exposure and HLA in healthy donors. The repertoire was sequenced with immunoSEQ multiplex PCR; TCRdb's copy has only in-frame clones and lacks some. This repertoire shows approximately 120,000 clones, approximately 80% found once; its top ten account for 2% to 3%. The sequencing sample was made of PBMCs. The receptors here all came from a female donor in good health and CMV-seronegative. Each CDR3 is given with its conserved first and last residue. Fields, in order: V gene, clone size, J gene, D gene, CDR3 protein. D genes are given only for firm matches. The size field is filled for only some rows; it gives once, few, many or a size class.

v_gene: TRBV7-8; abundance: NA; j_gene: TRBJ2-1; d_gene: TRBD2; CDR3aa: CASSLAMASGGIYNEQFF
v_gene: TRBV2; abundance: NA; j_gene: TRBJ2-3; d_gene: TRBD1; CDR3aa: CASRVYRGGTDTQYF
v_gene: TRBV5-1; abundance: NA; j_gene: TRBJ2-1; d_gene: NA; CDR3aa: CASSLRGSPFF
v_gene: TRBV18; abundance: once; j_gene: TRBJ2-2; d_gene: NA; CDR3aa: CASPPPGLANTGELFF
v_gene: TRBV5-1; abundance: NA; j_gene: TRBJ2-7; d_gene: TRBD1; CDR3aa: CASSPMGQVDEQYF
v_gene: TRBV9; abundance: NA; j_gene: TRBJ2-5; d_gene: NA; CDR3aa: CASSTTRGRGLGETQYF
v_gene: TRBV6-1; abundance: NA; j_gene: TRBJ2-3; d_gene: NA; CDR3aa: CASSETGPLKQYF
v_gene: TRBV19; abundance: NA; j_gene: TRBJ2-5; d_gene: NA; CDR3aa: CASSIRLVPGETQYF
v_gene: TRBV19; abundance: NA; j_gene: TRBJ1-2; d_gene: TRBD1; CDR3aa: CASSSSYRGLNYGYTF
v_gene: TRBV28; abundance: NA; j_gene: TRBJ2-1; d_gene: NA; CDR3aa: CASSLPHGGNEQFF
v_gene: TRBV10-1; abundance: NA; j_gene: TRBJ1-5; d_gene: TRBD1; CDR3aa: CASRRQGRQPQHF